This T cell receptor beta chain was observed in a study of shared clonotypes between healthy human individuals (dated by TCRdb to 2019 to 2021). Background on the whole study: The cohort comprised a couple of women and a few men aged 18 to 49 years. For each donor, CD4 naive and CD4 memory were each given three plates, CD8 naive was given two plates, and CD8 memory was given one plate. The study deeply sequenced blood TCR repertoires of several healthy adults to estimate repertoire size and the extent of clonotype sharing between individuals. Different laboratories and diverse techniques were used to prepare libraries and sequence TCR repertoires, to increase sequencing depth and limit assay-specific biases. Per donor, leukapheresis produced somewhere between about 0.94 and 9.5 billion PBMCs. The full study reports these points: Sampling was restricted to blood, and TCR repertoires in tissue are likely to differ from TCR repertoires in blood. Rarefaction of sorted-subset datasets indicated incomplete sequencing despite the large sequencing depth. Compared with non-shared clonotypes, the clonotypes found in all four sorted-subset donors had higher generation probabilities. When four donors were compared, the shared fraction of clonotypes was 5% to 6.5% for naive CD4, around 3.6% for naive CD8, more than 2% for memory CD4, and around 0.4% for memory CD8. Pairwise subsampling indicated that sequencing depth was expected to affect the degree of clonotype sharing among donors. Naive subsets generally had larger estimated clonotype richness than memory subsets. The small number of donors limited the genetic and exposure-history diversity represented.

Details on this clone: It has no known antigen specificity. No clone much larger than this one lies a single base away; base qualities are absent.

Using the deep immunoSEQ assay, TCR CDR3 regions were amplified from genomic DNA by multiplex PCR. Genomic DNA extracted from each cell subset was distributed evenly over all wells of several immunoSEQ 96-well plates, and each plate served as one replicate. For sorted subsets, roughly 200 ng of genomic DNA, equivalent to some 30,000 T cell genomes, went into each replicate PCR. The purified libraries were quantified using a Qubit 3.0 fluorometer, sized with a Bioanalyzer 2100, and then quantified again using the KAPA Library Quantification kit. A separate single-read 150-cycle Illumina NextSeq 550 flow cell was used to sequence each immunoSEQ 96-well plate. The authors' pipeline ran thus. Because the immunoSEQ output held only junctional sequences and lacked quality scores, the filtering could not match the filtering applied to full-length reads. Sequences were annotated with PyIR, a Python wrapper for IgBLAST v1.9, using IMGT germline references to assign V/J genes and CDR3. Reads with weak V/J assignments (E-value above 1e-6), missing CDR3, stop codons, out-of-frame junctions, or ambiguous translated residues were removed. V3J clonotypes were defined as sequences sharing the same inferred V gene, J gene, and CDR3 amino acid sequence. The percentage overlap between two repertoires was calculated by dividing the number of shared unique clonotypes by the size of the smaller repertoire. Richness of each repertoire was evaluated using RTK rarefaction, the Chao1 estimator, and Recon v2.1 estimates of unobserved clonotypes. Generation probabilities were computed with OLGA for all TCRbeta clonotypes obtained by the gDNA method from a handful of donors. What TCRdb holds here is the immuneACCESS table cut down to in-frame rearrangements. Part of the clones is not present; checked against another copy, under half of the missing clones reflect an unresolved V gene, and the others are unexplained. V, J and clone size reflect that table, while D and trimming were determined from the DNA. Here the sample has some 2,100,000 clones; 90% to 96% occur a single time. The ten largest clones add up to around 0.13% of the sample.

CDR1 is given as SEHNR and CDR2 as FQNEAQ, both from the germline V gene (reference sequence). V loses 2 bases of germline sequence and J loses 2 bases, and the interval between the two ends is 6 bases. From the cysteine up to the phenylalanine, the CDR3 has a length of 13 residues. Just CDR3 DNA is preserved here, 39 bases in frame from base 1. Donors were healthy HIV-negative adults with no recently reported acute infections or vaccinations. Only Caucasian adults living in Nashville, Tennessee, USA were represented among the donors. Magnetic negative selection was used to enrich CD4+ T cells, after which naive cells were positively selected on CD45RA and the negative fraction became the memory subset. Blood was obtained by leukapheresis, after which PBMCs were separated by Ficoll-Histopaque density gradient centrifugation and cryopreserved in liquid nitrogen vapor phase. Analytical flow cytometry was used to check the purity and quantity of every magnetically sorted T cell population. Genomic DNA was isolated from every sorted fraction and measured by UV absorbance on a Nanodrop 2000c.

This receptor was taken from a man younger than 30 in good health. The sequence is built from TRBV7-9 and TRBJ1-2, with the D gene call left open. Sequenced material: naive CD4+ T cells sorted from blood. The cell subset or site label of this sample denotes: CD45RA+ positively selected. In nucleotide form, the sequence is TGTGCCAGCAGCTTACCGGACAACTATGGCTACACCTTC. Its translation reads: CASSLPDNYGYTF.